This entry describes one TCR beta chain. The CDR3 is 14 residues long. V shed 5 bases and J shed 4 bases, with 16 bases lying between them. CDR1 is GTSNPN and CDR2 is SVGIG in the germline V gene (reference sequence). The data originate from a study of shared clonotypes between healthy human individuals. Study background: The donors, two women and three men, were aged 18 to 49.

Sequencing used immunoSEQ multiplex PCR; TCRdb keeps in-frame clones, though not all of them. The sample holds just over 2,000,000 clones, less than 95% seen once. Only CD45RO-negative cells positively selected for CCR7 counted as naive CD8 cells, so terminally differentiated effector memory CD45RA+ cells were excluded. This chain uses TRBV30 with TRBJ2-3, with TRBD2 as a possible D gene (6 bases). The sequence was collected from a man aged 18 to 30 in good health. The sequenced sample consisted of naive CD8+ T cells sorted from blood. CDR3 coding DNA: TGTGCCTGGGAAGCTGGCGGAGGGGCAGATACGCAGTATTTT. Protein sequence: CAWEAGGGADTQYF.